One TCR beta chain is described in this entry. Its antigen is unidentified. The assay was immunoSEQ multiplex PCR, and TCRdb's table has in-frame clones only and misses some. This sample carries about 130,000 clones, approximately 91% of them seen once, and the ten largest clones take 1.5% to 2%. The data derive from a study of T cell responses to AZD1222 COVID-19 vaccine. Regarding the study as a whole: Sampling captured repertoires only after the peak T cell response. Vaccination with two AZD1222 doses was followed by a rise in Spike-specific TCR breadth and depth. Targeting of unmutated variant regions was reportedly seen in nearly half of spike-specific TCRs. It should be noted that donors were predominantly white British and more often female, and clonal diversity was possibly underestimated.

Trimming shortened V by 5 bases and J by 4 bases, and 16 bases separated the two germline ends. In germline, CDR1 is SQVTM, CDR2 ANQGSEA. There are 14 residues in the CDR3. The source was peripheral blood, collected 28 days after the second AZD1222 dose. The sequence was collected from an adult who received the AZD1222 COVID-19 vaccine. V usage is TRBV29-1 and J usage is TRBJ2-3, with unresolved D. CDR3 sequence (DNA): TGCAGCGTTTCCGGCCCTACCCTCGCAGATACGCAGTATTTT. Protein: CSVSGPTLADTQYF.